This T cell receptor (beta chain) appears in the sequencing data of a study of blood T cells in healthy people across ages (dated by TCRdb to about 2015). About the investigation overall: Template switching captured roughly one uniquely barcoded TCR beta cDNA molecule per two T cells in model experiments. The study measured age-related changes in TCR beta repertoire diversity using deep sequencing normalized with unique cDNA molecular identifiers. The donors were split into four age groups: young (average around 15 years), middle-aged (39), aged (approximately 60) and long-lived (roughly 88). Two additional independent replicas of 1 million unique cDNA reads from the same blood draw were analyzed for two donors (one aged 18 to 30 and one aged 80 or older). Study-level results and caveats: Because donor CMV infection status was unknown, age-related changes in expanded clonotypes were potentially confounded. As age increased, observed TCR beta diversity per million T cells dropped in a roughly linear way, and a significant reduction was already evident by age 40. Estimates of total diversity based on one million sequenced T cells were considered lower bounds and underestimates. Because profiling used bulk unsorted PBMCs, naive and antigen-experienced compartments could not be compared conclusively. Compared with the aged group, the long-lived group had more naive CD4+ T cells, fewer expanded clones and increased TCR diversity, a pattern suggesting age selection. There was a strong correlation between observed TCR beta diversity and the percentage of naive T cells measured by flow cytometry.

The V and J ends are trimmed by 7 bases and 0 bases, leaving 9 bases between them. From its cysteine to its phenylalanine, the CDR3 spans 14 amino acids. Only the CDR3 DNA is retained, 42 bases long and in frame from the first base. The roughly 39 donors, aged roughly 6 to 95 years, were systemically healthy Caucasian individuals from Russia. Around 10 milliliters of peripheral blood were collected from each donor into EDTA-treated Vacutainer tubes. Ficoll-Paque density-gradient centrifugation was used to isolate PBMCs, with at least 6.5 million per sample. Trizol reagent was used to extract total RNA from PBMCs, with at least 5.5 micrograms per sample. Naive CD45RAhigh/CD27high T cell percentages were measured by flow cytometry on a PBMC aliquot from every donor. The library was built by means of 5' RACE. The reads were generated on an Illumina HiSeq 2500. A second PCR of roughly 6 to 11 cycles was run with a J-beta primer mix and a sample-barcoded 5' primer. A template-switch 5' adaptor carrying 12 random nucleotides introduced a unique molecular identifier onto each TCR beta cDNA molecule. Each sample yielded at least 3 million CDR3-containing paired-end reads. All of the RNA was converted into first-strand cDNA using the Mint cDNA synthesis kit, with a TRBC-specific oligonucleotide serving as the primer. After uracil-DNA glycosylase treatment, a first 18-cycle PCR used universal primers M1SS and BC2_uni_R on all cDNA. Per the authors' processing: Normalization of each sample was performed by random selection of 1 million high-quality reads, each carrying a distinct molecular identifier. Instead of being binned into consensus sequences, reads that shared molecular identifiers were thrown out. CDR3 identification, clonotype clustering and error correction used MiTCR with a Q25 quality threshold and the strictest error-elimination algorithm. A nonparametric unseen species model with Euler transformation was used to estimate a lower bound on total TCR beta diversity. TCRdb applied fastp at Q25 and MiXCR to the public reads, then kept only in-frame beta chains. Entries that share a CDR3 protein sequence are merged under the most common genes and DNA. In this record, the V and J calls reflect TCRdb's handling and not the investigators' own analysis. This sample lists hundreds of thousands of distinct CDR3 sequences; about 25% were detected once. The leading ten clones occupy 9% to 9.5% of the sample.

This clonotype was detected only once. Its antigen is currently not known. No per-base quality is available; no much larger clone lies one base away. These data also featured in a second study, about T cells of mothers and their children. Drawing on the second study: The donors were nine systemically healthy Caucasian individuals, made up of three mothers and their six children. cDNA synthesis used all of the extracted RNA, with roughly 1.5 ug of RNA in each 15 ul reaction. In the second PCR, the M1S primer introduced both the sample barcodes and 2-4 random nucleotides. Over 8 million TCR beta CDR3 reads came from each mother, compared with about 3 million reads from each child. In both related and unrelated pairs, thymic selection shapes the output of TCR recombination in a similar way, with inherited differences having only a minor effect. Normalized repertoire overlap was always slightly but never significantly higher in related than unrelated mother-child pairs. No persistent microchimeric T cell clones were detected, at a sensitivity of roughly 93 clones per million clonotypes. The study used deep NGS to compare TCR beta repertoires of mothers and children, seeking features distinguishing related mother-child pairs from unrelated individuals. On average, the children were about 10 +/- 4 years old, while the mothers were about 40 +/- 4 years old. Libraries were sequenced on Illumina HiSeq 2000 with 100+100 nt paired-end reads after adapter ligation with NEBNext reagents. To prevent cross-contamination, the mother and child libraries were prepared one month apart and sequenced in separate runs. For each donor, somewhere between about 500,000 and 2,000,000 distinct TCR beta clonotypes were identified. Naive TCR beta clonotypes were estimated from low-frequency clonotypes matched to each donor's FACS-determined naive share, without sorting.

The sequenced sample consisted of blood. The chain was built from TRBV12-3 or TRBV12-4 and TRBJ1-4, with no confidently assigned D gene. The origin of this receptor is a boy between 10 and 17 years old in good health. The CDR3 reads as follows: CASTPFATNEKLFF. The DNA sequence reads TGTGCCAGCACCCCGTTTGCAACTAATGAAAAACTGTTTTTT.